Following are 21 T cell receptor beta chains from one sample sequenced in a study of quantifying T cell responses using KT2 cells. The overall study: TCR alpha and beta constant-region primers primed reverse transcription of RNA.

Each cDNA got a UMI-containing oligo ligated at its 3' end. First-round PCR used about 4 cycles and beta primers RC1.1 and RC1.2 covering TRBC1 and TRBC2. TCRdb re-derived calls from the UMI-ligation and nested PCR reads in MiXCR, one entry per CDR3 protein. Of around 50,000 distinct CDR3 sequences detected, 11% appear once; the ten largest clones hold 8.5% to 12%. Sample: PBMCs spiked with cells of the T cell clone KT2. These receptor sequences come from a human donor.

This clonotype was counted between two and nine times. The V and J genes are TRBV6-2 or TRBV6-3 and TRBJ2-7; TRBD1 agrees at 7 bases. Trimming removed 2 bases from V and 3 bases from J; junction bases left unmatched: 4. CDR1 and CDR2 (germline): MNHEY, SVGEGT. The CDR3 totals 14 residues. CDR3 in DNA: TGTGCCAGCAGTTACCGGCAGGGGGTCTACGAGCAGTACTTC. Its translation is CASSYRQGVYEQYF.

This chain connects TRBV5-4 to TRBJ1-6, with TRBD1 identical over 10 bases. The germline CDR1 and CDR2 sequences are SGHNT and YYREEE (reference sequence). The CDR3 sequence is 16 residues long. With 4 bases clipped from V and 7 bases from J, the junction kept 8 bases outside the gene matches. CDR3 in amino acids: CASSIPLGQGNSPLHF. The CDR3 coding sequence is TGTGCCAGCAGCATTCCTTTGGGACAGGGGAATTCACCCCTCCACTTT.

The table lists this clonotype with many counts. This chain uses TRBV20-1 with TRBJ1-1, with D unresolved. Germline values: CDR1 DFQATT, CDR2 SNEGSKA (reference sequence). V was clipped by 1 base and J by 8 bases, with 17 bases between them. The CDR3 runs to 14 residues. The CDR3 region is CSARVGYGISEAFF. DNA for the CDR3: TGCAGTGCTAGAGTGGGATACGGTATCAGCGAAGCTTTCTTT.

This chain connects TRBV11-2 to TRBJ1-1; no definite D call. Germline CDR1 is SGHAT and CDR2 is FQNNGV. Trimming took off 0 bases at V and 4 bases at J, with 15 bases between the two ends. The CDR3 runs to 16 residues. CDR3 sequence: CASSLEFGQRTTEAFF. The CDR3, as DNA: TGTGCCAGCAGCTTAGAATTTGGCCAGAGAACCACTGAAGCTTTCTTT.

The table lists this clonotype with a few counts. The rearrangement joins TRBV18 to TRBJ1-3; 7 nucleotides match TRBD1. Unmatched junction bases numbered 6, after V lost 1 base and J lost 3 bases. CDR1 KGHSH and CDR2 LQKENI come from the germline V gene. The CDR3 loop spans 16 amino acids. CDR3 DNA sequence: TGTGCCAGCTCACCACTGACAGGGACGAGTGGAAACACCATATATTTT. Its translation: CASSPLTGTSGNTIYF.

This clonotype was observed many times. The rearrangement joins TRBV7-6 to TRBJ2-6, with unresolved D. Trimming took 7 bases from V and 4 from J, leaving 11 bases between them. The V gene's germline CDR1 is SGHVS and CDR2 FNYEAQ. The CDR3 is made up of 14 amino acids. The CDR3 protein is CASKKESGANVLTF. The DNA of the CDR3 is TGTGCCAGCAAAAAGGAATCGGGGGCCAACGTCCTGACTTTC.

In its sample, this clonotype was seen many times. CDR3 sequence (DNA): TGTGCCAGCAGCTCCATAGCGTGGGAGACCCAGTACTTC. Protein product: CASSSIAWETQYF. V gene TRBV5-5 combines with J gene TRBJ2-5, with a weak D call TRBD2 (5 bases). CDR1 is SGHKS and CDR2 is YYEKEE in the germline V gene (reference sequence). The CDR3 runs to 13 residues. Trimming shortened V by 3 bases and J by 5 bases, and 11 bases separated the two germline ends.

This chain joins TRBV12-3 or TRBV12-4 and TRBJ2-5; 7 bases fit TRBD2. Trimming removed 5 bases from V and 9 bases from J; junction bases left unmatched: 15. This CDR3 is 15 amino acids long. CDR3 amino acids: CASSGLFSGRKAQYF. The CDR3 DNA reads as TGTGCCAGCAGTGGTTTGTTTTCCGGGAGGAAGGCCCAGTACTTC.

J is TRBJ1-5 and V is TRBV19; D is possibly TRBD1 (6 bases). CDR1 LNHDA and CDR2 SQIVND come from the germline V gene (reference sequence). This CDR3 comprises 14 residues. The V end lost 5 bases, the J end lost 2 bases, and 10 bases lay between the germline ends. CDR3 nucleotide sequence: TGTGCCAGTAGTGGACAGTTTGGCAATCAGCCCCAGCATTTT. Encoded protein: CASSGQFGNQPQHF. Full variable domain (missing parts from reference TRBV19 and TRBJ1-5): DGGITQSPKYLFRKEGQNVTLSCEQNLNHDAMYWYRQDPGQGLRLIYYSQIVNDFQKGDIAEGYSVSREKKESFPLTVTSAQKNPTAFYLCASSGQFGNQPQHFGDGTRLSIL.

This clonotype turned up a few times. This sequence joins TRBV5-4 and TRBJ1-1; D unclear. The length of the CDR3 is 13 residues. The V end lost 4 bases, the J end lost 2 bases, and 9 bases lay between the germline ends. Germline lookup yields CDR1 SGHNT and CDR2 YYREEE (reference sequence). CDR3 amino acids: CASSPGANTEAFF. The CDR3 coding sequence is TGTGCCAGCAGCCCGGGCGCTAACACTGAAGCTTTCTTT.

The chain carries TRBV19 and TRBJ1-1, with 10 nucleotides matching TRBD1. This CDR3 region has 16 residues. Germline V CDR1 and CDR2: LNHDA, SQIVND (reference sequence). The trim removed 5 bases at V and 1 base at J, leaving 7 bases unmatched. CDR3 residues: CASSPGTGAPNTEAFF. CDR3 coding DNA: TGTGCCAGTAGTCCAGGGACAGGGGCCCCGAACACTGAAGCTTTCTTT.

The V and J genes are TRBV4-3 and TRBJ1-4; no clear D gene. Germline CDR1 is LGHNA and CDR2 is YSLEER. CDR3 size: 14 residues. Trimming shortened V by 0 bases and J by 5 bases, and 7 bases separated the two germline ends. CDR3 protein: CASSQEMGNEKLFF. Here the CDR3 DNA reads TGCGCCAGCAGCCAAGAAATGGGGAATGAAAAACTGTTTTTT.

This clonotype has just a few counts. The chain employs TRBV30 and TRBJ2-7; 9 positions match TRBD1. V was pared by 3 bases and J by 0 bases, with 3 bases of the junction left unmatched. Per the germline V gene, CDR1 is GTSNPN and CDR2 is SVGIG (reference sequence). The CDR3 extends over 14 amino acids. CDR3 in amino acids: CAWRGQGISYEQYF. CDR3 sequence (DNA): TGTGCCTGGAGGGGACAGGGTATCTCCTACGAGCAGTACTTC.

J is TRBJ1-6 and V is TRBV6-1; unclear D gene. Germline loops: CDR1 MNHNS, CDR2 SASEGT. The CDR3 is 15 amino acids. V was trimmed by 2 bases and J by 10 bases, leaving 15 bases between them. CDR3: CASSEPPGGSSPLHF. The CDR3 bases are TGTGCCAGCAGTGAACCTCCCGGTGGGTCATCACCCCTCCACTTT.

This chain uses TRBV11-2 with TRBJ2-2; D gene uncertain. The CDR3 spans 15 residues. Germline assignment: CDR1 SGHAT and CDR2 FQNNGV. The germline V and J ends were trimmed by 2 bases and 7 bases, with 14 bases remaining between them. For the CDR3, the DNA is TGTGCCAGCAGCTTATTAGGCCAGGACGGCGGGGAGCTGTTTTTT. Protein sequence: CASSLLGQDGGELFF.

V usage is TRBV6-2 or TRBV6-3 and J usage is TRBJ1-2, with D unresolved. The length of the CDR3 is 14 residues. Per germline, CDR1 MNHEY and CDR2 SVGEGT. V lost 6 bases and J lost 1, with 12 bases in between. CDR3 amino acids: CASRIGRVNYGYTF. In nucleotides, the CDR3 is TGTGCCAGCAGGATCGGACGCGTTAACTATGGCTACACCTTC.

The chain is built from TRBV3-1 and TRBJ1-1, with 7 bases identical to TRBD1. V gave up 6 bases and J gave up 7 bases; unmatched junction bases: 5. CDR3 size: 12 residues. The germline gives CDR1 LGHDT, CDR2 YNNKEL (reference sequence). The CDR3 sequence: CASRTGANEAFF. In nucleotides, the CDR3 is TGTGCCAGCAGAACAGGGGCAAATGAAGCTTTCTTT.

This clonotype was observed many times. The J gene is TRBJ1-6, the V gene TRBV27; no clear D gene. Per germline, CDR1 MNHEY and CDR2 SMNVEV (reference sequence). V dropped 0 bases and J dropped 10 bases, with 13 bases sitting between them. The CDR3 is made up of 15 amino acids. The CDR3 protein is CASSLSSGIGSPLHF. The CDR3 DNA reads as TGTGCCAGCAGTTTATCTTCCGGGATTGGGTCACCCCTCCACTTT.

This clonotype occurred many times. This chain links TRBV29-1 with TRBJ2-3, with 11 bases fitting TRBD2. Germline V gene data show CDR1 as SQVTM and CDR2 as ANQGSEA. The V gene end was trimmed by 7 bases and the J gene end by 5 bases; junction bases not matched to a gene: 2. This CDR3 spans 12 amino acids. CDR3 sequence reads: CSELAGEDTQYF. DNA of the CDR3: TGCAGCGAACTAGCGGGAGAAGATACGCAGTATTTT.

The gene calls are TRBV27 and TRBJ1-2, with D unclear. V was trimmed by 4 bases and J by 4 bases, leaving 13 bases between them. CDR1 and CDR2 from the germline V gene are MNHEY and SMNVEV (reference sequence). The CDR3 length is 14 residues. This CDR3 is CASSSAPAFYGYTF. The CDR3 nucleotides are TGTGCCAGCAGTTCGGCGCCGGCTTTCTATGGCTACACCTTC.

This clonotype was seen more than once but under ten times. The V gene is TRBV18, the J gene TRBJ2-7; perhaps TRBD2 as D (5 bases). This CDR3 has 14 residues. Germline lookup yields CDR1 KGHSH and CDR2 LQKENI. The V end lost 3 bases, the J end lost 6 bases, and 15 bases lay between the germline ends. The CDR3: CASSPSGEGLEQYF. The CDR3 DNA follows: TGTGCCAGCTCACCTTCCGGAGAGGGTCTCGAGCAGTACTTC.